The 30 T cell receptor beta chains listed next were all sequenced from one sample in a study of persistence of HIV-infected CD4 T cells. Overlapping HIV-1 Gag 15-mer peptides at roughly 1 ug per peptide per mL were used. Memory cells lacking CD40L and CD69 with high CD45RO were sorted. The libraries were made with immunoSEQ version 4 in survey mode. The data were produced by immunoSEQ multiplex PCR, yet TCRdb's version contains in-frame clones alone and is incomplete. The table lists 30,000 to 40,000 clones, roughly 82% of them singletons, with approximately 20% in the top ten. What these receptors recognize is not known. The sample consisted of CD4+ T cells sorted from PBMCs after roughly 20-hour stimulation, taken from a patient who received antiretroviral therapy. The source is an adult woman with HIV who was CMV-seropositive.

This clone is medium-sized. V is TRBV24-1 and J is TRBJ1-1; D not resolved. The CDR3 has 12 residues. V lost 4 bases and J lost 1, with 3 bases in between. Germline V gene data show CDR1 as KGHDR and CDR2 as SFDVKD. CDR3 protein: CATSEGNTEAFF. In DNA, the CDR3 is TGTGCCACCAGTGAGGGGAACACTGAAGCTTTCTTT.

This sequence joins TRBV9 and TRBJ2-2, with D unclear. Germline CDR1 and CDR2: SGDLS and YYNGEE. Between the trimmed V and J ends, which lost 4 bases and 4 bases, there was a span of 2 bases. The CDR3 spans 11 residues. This CDR3 is CASSITGELFF. CDR3 DNA sequence: TGTGCCAGCAGCATCACCGGGGAGCTGTTTTTT.

This clone was observed once. CDR3 DNA: TGTGCCAGCAGCTTCTCGACGAACTCCTACGAGCAGTACTTC. Its translation: CASSFSTNSYEQYF. This chain uses TRBV7-8 with TRBJ2-7; the D is unclear. The germline CDR1 and CDR2 sequences are SGHVS and FQNEAQ. With 3 bases removed from V and 0 bases from J, the gap between germline ends came to 9 bases. The CDR3 has 14 amino acids.

The chain combines TRBV7-3 with TRBJ2-2, with D possibly matching TRBD2 (6 bases). There are 17 residues in the CDR3. V shed 1 base and J shed 0 bases, with 12 bases lying between them. Germline CDR1 and CDR2: SGHTA and FQGTGA. The CDR3 DNA follows: TGTGCCAGCAGCTTAAGACCCAGCGGGCCGAACACCGGGGAGCTGTTTTTT. This codes for CASSLRPSGPNTGELFF.

This clone was counted once. The chain combines TRBV6-2 or TRBV6-3 with TRBJ2-1; D possibly uses TRBD1 or TRBD2 (6 bases each). Trimming took off 4 bases at V and 4 bases at J, with 11 bases between the two ends. The CDR3 contains 14 residues. CDR1 and CDR2 from the germline V gene are MNHEY and SVGEGT. CDR3 nucleotide sequence: TGTGCCAGCAGTTTCCGAGGGGGGTACAATGAGCAGTTCTTC. It is translated as CASSFRGGYNEQFF.

The genes are TRBV15 and TRBJ2-2; no clear D gene. The length of the CDR3 is 12 residues. Trimming pared 4 bases from V and 5 bases from J, leaving 5 bases between. CDR1 and CDR2 (germline): LNHNV, YYDKDF (reference sequence). The CDR3 here is CATSTLTGELFF. The CDR3 DNA follows: TGTGCCACCAGCACCCTAACCGGGGAGCTGTTTTTT.

The rearrangement uses TRBV6-5 and TRBJ1-2, with no clear D. CDR3 length: 14 amino acids. V was cut by 0 bases and J by 4 bases, with 9 bases left in between. Germline V lookup: CDR1 MNHEY, CDR2 SVGAGI. CDR3 protein: CASSYSRRSYGYTF. The CDR3, as DNA: TGTGCCAGCAGTTACTCGAGACGGAGCTATGGCTACACCTTC.

A few counts support this clone. The V gene is TRBV2, the J gene TRBJ1-1; D call uncertain. Trimming stripped 4 bases from V and 8 bases from J, with 8 bases between. The CDR3 runs to 11 residues. CDR1 is SNHLY, CDR2 FYNNEI, per germline. The CDR3 DNA reads as TGTGCCAGCAGTGCCGGCAGAGAAGCTTTCTTT. This sequence encodes CASSAGREAFF.

V is TRBV10-3 and J is TRBJ1-1, with D perhaps matching TRBD1 (6 bases). The germline CDR1 and CDR2 sequences are ENHRY and SYGVKD. V was cut by 2 bases and J by 1 base, with 14 bases left in between. This CDR3 is built from 16 residues. CDR3 in amino acids: CAISERAGVGNTEAFF. The DNA for the CDR3 is TGTGCCATCAGTGAGAGGGCAGGGGTCGGGAACACTGAAGCTTTCTTT.

As regards this clone: Germline and junction disagree at one end, which may indicate a read error. The chain carries TRBV27 and TRBJ2-5; 12 positions match TRBD2. The CDR3 is 14 amino acids. The V gene's germline CDR1 is MNHEY and CDR2 SMNVEV (reference sequence). The CDR3 sequence: CASATSGGQGTQYF. The CDR3, as DNA: TGTGCCAGTGCGACTAGCGGGGGTCAAGGGACCCAGTACTTC.

This clone was seen a single time. The V gene is TRBV27, the J gene TRBJ1-1; 7 bases line up with TRBD1. The CDR3 runs to 17 residues. The V gene's germline CDR1 is MNHEY and CDR2 SMNVEV (reference sequence). The V gene end was trimmed by 1 base and the J gene end by 2 bases; junction bases not matched to a gene: 10. DNA for the CDR3: TGTGCCAGCAGTTTATTGGGGTGGACAGGCGGAAACACTGAAGCTTTCTTT. This gives the protein CASSLLGWTGGNTEAFF.

As to this clone: A read error may account for a junction end that differs from germline. This chain connects TRBV19 to TRBJ1-1, with TRBD1 as a possible D gene (5 bases). In germline, CDR1 is LNHDA, CDR2 SQIVND (reference sequence). This CDR3 has 13 residues. CDR3 DNA sequence: TGTGCCAGTAGTGTATTTGGACACACCGAAGCTTTCTTT. Translated, it gives CASSVFGHTEAFF.

This clone is classed as medium-sized (0.01 to 0.1%). The CDR3 DNA follows: TGTGCCAGCAGCCAAGCCGGAGGGTCTAGCGGGAGGGTAAACGAGCAGTACTTC. It codes for CASSQAGGSSGRVNEQYF. The chain recombines TRBV3-1 (or the pseudogene TRBV3-2) with TRBJ2-7; 12 bases fit TRBD2. V trimming: 1 base; J trimming: 5 bases; junction bases outside the gene matches: 12. The CDR3 consists of 18 residues. Germline CDR1 LGHDT, CDR2 YNNKEL (reference sequence).

A remark on this clone: This sample also contains other DNA sequences that code for the same CDR3. The chain carries TRBV5-1 and TRBJ2-2; a possible D gene is TRBD2 (5 bases). The CDR3 runs to 15 residues. V gave up 0 bases and J gave up 4 bases, with 10 bases separating them. Germline CDR1 is SGHRS and CDR2 is YFSETQ. The CDR3 is CASSLGGRGTGELFF. The CDR3 DNA sequence: TGCGCCAGCAGCTTGGGAGGTCGGGGCACCGGGGAGCTGTTTTTT.

The J gene is TRBJ1-5, the V gene TRBV2, with 7 bases lining up with TRBD1. Germline lookup yields CDR1 SNHLY and CDR2 FYNNEI. The CDR3 is 14 residues long. V was pared by 4 bases and J by 4 bases, with 4 bases of the junction left unmatched. CDR3 nucleotides: TGTGCCAGCAGTGTGGGCAGGGGGAATCAGCCCCAGCATTTT. Its protein product is CASSVGRGNQPQHF. The full variable domain, in which reference TRBV2 and TRBJ1-5 provide the parts outside the CDR3, is EPEVTQTPSHQVTQMGQEVILRCVPISNHLYFYWYRQILGQKVEFLVSFYNNEISEKSEIFDDQFSVERPDGSNFTLKIRSTKLEDSAMYFCASSVGRGNQPQHFGDGTRLSIL.

This clone appeared a single time. The CDR3 reads CASSYSSRGIEQFF. In nucleotides, the CDR3 is TGTGCCAGCAGTTACTCCTCAAGGGGGATTGAGCAGTTCTTC. The chain joins TRBV6-2 or TRBV6-3 to TRBJ2-1; maybe TRBD1 (6 bases). Germline V CDR1 and CDR2: MNHEY, SVGEGT. Trimming took 0 bases from V and 9 from J, leaving 12 bases between them. The CDR3 is 14 amino acids.

Only a few counts were recorded for this clone. The chain links TRBV4-2 to TRBJ1-2; tentative D call: TRBD1 (6 bases). V was cut by 4 bases and J by 7 bases, with 16 bases left in between. The CDR3 consists of 14 residues. The V gene's germline CDR1 is LGHNA and CDR2 YNFKEQ. CDR3 nucleotide sequence: TGTGCCAGCAGCCCCGGGGGGGGGCAACCTGGCTACACCTTC. Amino acid sequence: CASSPGGGQPGYTF.

The rearrangement uses TRBV25-1 and TRBJ2-1; 7 nucleotides match TRBD1. CDR1 is MGHDK and CDR2 is SYGVNS in the germline V gene. This CDR3 spans 13 amino acids. With V trimmed by 7 bases and J by 4 bases, 4 bases remained unmatched. The CDR3 DNA is TGTGCCAGCAATGGGGACAGTTACAATGAGCAGTTCTTC. This gives the protein CASNGDSYNEQFF.

The J gene is TRBJ1-5, the V gene TRBV7-2; TRBD1 might be the D (6 bases). Germline assignment: CDR1 SGHTA and CDR2 FQGNSA. The CDR3 is made up of 15 amino acids. Trimming took 5 bases from V and 2 from J, leaving 13 bases between them. This CDR3 is CASSETGGGNQPQHF. For the CDR3, the DNA is TGTGCCAGCAGCGAGACAGGTGGGGGCAATCAGCCCCAGCATTTT.

The chain has TRBV7-6 and TRBJ2-2; no reliable D call. V dropped 2 bases and J dropped 5 bases, with 6 bases sitting between them. Germline V lookup: CDR1 SGHVS, CDR2 FNYEAQ. The CDR3 consists of 13 residues. The CDR3: CASSLMGTGELFF. CDR3 in DNA: TGTGCCAGCAGCTTAATGGGGACCGGGGAGCTGTTTTTT.

The chain joins TRBV6-7 to TRBJ1-6; D not certain. TRBV6-7 is an ORF; its function is uncertain. Trimming pared 1 base from V and 10 bases from J, leaving 26 bases between. The CDR3 sequence is 19 residues long. The CDR3 coding sequence is TGTGCCAGCAGTTACTTCCACGCGAATCCAACCGGTAGTTCCTCACCCCTCCACTTT. Translation: CASSYFHANPTGSSSPLHF.

The genes are TRBV4-3 and TRBJ2-2; D possibly corresponds to TRBD1 (6 bases). Germline loops: CDR1 LGHNA, CDR2 YSLEER. V dropped 0 bases and J dropped 7 bases, with 12 bases sitting between them. This CDR3 spans 15 amino acids. CDR3 nucleotides: TGCGCCAGCAGCCAAGAGCACAGGGCCGGCGGGGAGCTGTTTTTT. This encodes CASSQEHRAGGELFF.

CDR3 sequence (DNA): TGTGCCAGCAGCCCCCAGGGACAGGGGACCAGCTCTGGAAACACCATATATTTT. Amino acid sequence: CASSPQGQGTSSGNTIYF. The chain has TRBV11-3 and TRBJ1-3, with 10 bases matching TRBD1. Germline V CDR1 and CDR2: SGHNT, YENEEA. This CDR3 region has 18 residues. After removal of 5 bases from V and 0 bases from J, the junction contained 10 bases not matched to a gene.

This chain connects TRBV9 to TRBJ2-1; TRBD1 matches at 7 bases. CDR1 and CDR2 (germline): SGDLS, YYNGEE. The junction had 6 bases not matched to a gene; V was cut back by 3 bases and J by 3 bases. The CDR3 sequence is 15 residues long. CDR3 sequence reads: CASSAQGHFYNEQFF. The CDR3 DNA sequence: TGTGCCAGCAGCGCACAGGGGCATTTCTACAATGAGCAGTTCTTC.

V is TRBV30 and J is TRBJ1-5, with TRBD1 as a possible D gene (5 bases). Per germline, CDR1 GTSNPN and CDR2 SVGIG (reference sequence). The V end lost 3 bases, the J end lost 4 bases, and 13 bases lay between the germline ends. This CDR3 contains 14 residues. The CDR3 DNA is TGTGCCTGGAGAGGTATTGGGGGGAATCAGCCCCAGCATTTT. Amino acids: CAWRGIGGNQPQHF.

This chain links TRBV6-5 with TRBJ2-5, with D perhaps assigned TRBD1 or TRBD2 (5 bases each). CDR1 is MNHEY, CDR2 SVGAGI, per germline. V dropped 2 bases and J dropped 0 bases, with 10 bases sitting between them. CDR3 size: 15 residues. The chain's CDR3 is CASSYAGTYQETQYF. In DNA, the CDR3 is TGTGCCAGCAGTTACGCCGGGACCTACCAAGAGACCCAGTACTTC.

The chain is built from TRBV5-1 and TRBJ2-2; D might be TRBD1 (6 bases). Germline assignment: CDR1 SGHRS and CDR2 YFSETQ. V lost 3 bases and J 4 bases, leaving 13 bases between the germline ends. This CDR3 is 15 amino acids long. The CDR3 nucleotides read TGCGCCAGCAGCTCACAGGGATGGGGCACCGGGGAGCTGTTTTTT. Its translation is CASSSQGWGTGELFF.

The chain combines TRBV28 with TRBJ2-7; D unresolved. Germline V gives CDR1 MDHEN, CDR2 SYDVKM. The CDR3 has 16 residues. V was cut by 2 bases and J by 0 bases, with 14 bases left in between. DNA of the CDR3: TGTGCCAGCAGTTTAACCTCTACAGCGAGCTCCTACGAGCAGTACTTC. Translation gives CASSLTSTASSYEQYF.

In this sample, this clone turned up a few times. The chain has TRBV2 and TRBJ2-2; no reliable D call. The CDR3 runs to 13 residues. Germline lookup yields CDR1 SNHLY and CDR2 FYNNEI. Trimming took off 7 bases at V and 4 bases at J, with 10 bases between the two ends. The CDR3 loop is CASTLGTTGELFF. The DNA for the CDR3 is TGTGCCAGCACCCTAGGTACCACCGGGGAGCTGTTTTTT. Complete variable domain (other parts from reference TRBV2 and TRBJ2-2): EPEVTQTPSHQVTQMGQEVILRCVPISNHLYFYWYRQILGQKVEFLVSFYNNEISEKSEIFDDQFSVERPDGSNFTLKIRSTKLEDSAMYFCASTLGTTGELFFGEGSRLTVL.

V is TRBV2 and J is TRBJ2-7; no clear D gene. Germline V gene lookup returns CDR1 SNHLY and CDR2 FYNNEI. Between the trimmed V and J ends, which lost 5 bases and 4 bases, there was a span of 3 bases. The CDR3 length is 10 residues. The CDR3 sequence: CASSSYEQYF. The CDR3 bases are TGTGCCAGCAGTTCATACGAGCAGTACTTC.